This T cell receptor beta chain stems from a study of T cells in Graves' hyperthyroidism and ophthalmopathy. Findings and limits, study-wide: A 13 V-J signature model discriminated ophthalmopathy versus stable hyperthyroidism.

This clonotype has just a few counts. As yet, its antigen is unknown. Germline V gene lookup returns CDR1 SGHVS and CDR2 FNYEAQ. Trimming removed 5 bases from V and 5 bases from J, with 27 bases in between. The CDR3 contains 18 residues. Amplified TCR beta CDR3 regions derived from RNA transcripts. In the first-round RT-PCR of the TCR CDR3, the HTBI primer set was used. TCRdb processed the multiplex PCR reads anew with MiXCR; each CDR3 protein has one entry. The sample holds about 640,000 distinct CDR3 sequences, 45% seen once. Exclusions: uncontrolled infection, other autoimmune disease, pregnancy, lactation. Diagnostic decisions used clinical symptoms, serum thyroxine and TRAb, thyroid ultrasound and orbital computed tomography.

The rearrangement joins TRBV7-6 to TRBJ1-1; D uncertain. Sequencing was done on a sample of peripheral blood or thyroid tissue (not recorded which). The TCR originated in an adult man with Graves' disease, either hyperthyroidism or ophthalmopathy (not recorded which). This CDR3 is CASSPLFRYGEEETEAFF. DNA for the CDR3: TGTGCCAGCAGCCCGCTTTTCCGCTACGGGGAGGAAGAAACTGAAGCTTTCTTT.